This T cell receptor beta chain was retrieved from a study of T cell responses to AZD1222 COVID-19 vaccine. The CDR3 covers 14 residues. Germline values: CDR1 LNHNV, CDR2 YYDKDF (reference sequence). V lost 4 bases and J 4 bases, leaving 10 bases between the germline ends. Overall study findings and caveats: It was only a handful of AZD1222 recipients who were seropositive at baseline.

Comment on this clone: Its antigen remains unidentified.

Sequencing was performed with immunoSEQ multiplex PCR; in TCRdb, only in-frame clones are kept and a portion is missing. The profile shows more than 80,000 clones, approximately 91% of them singletons. The chain joins TRBV15 to TRBJ1-4, with D unresolved. The TCR originated in an adult in good health. Sequences were derived from peripheral blood, sampled on day 0 of AZD1222 vaccination. CDR3 nucleotide sequence: TGTGCCACCAGCACTTGGCAGTTTAATGAAAAACTGTTTTTT. This gives the protein CATSTWQFNEKLFF. Full variable domain (rest looked up from reference TRBV15 and TRBJ1-4): DAMVIQNPRYQVTQFGKPVTLSCSQTLNHNVMYWYQQKSSQAPKLLFHYYDKDFNNEADTPDNFQSRRPNTSFCFLDIRSPGLGDTAMYLCATSTWQFNEKLFFGSGTQLSVL.